The clone carrying this T cell receptor (beta chain) was recorded only once. Methods used by the authors: For nucleated cells, counts were estimated from reference gene primer amplification. Only in-frame clones appear in the TCRdb table, and some are missing; sequencing was by immunoSEQ multiplex PCR. That table is the source of V, J and clone size, and D and trimming were worked out from the DNA. The sample lists 150,000 or so clones; approximately 83% were seen once. This entry is derived from a study of blood T cell repertoires in COVID-19. Study in general: Researchers got acute and convalescent COVID-19 samples from the United States, Italy and Spain. Sample material is recorded as cDNA or gDNA derived from T cells, B-cell-depleted T cells, or PBMCs.

CDR3 length equals 16 residues. Trimming cost V 3 bases and J 4 bases; bases outside gene matches: 11. Germline V gene sequence: CDR1 SGHNT, CDR2 YYREEE (reference sequence). During active infection, Seattle patients enrolled and were then monitored through disease. The sequence was obtained from a woman aged 55-69 years with COVID-19, enrolled during active disease. This chain links TRBV5-4 with TRBJ1-2; the match to TRBD1 covers 8 bases. Material: peripheral blood. CDR3 protein: CASSSIDRGEAYGYTF. In DNA, the CDR3 is TGTGCCAGCAGCTCCATAGACAGGGGCGAGGCCTATGGCTACACCTTC.